The 24 T cell receptor beta chains presented below share a single source sample, sequenced in a study of T-cell reconstitution after alpha-beta-depleted transplantation in children. For TCRbeta, the library was prepared with unique molecular identifiers. TCRdb reprocessed the PCR reads via MiXCR and lists one record per CDR3 protein. The repertoire holds a few hundred thousand distinct CDR3 sequences, with roughly 27% as singletons. This specimen was PBMCs, taken before TCRalphabeta/CD19-depleted stem cell transplant. The receptors come from a boy under two years old with Wiskott-Aldrich syndrome, due to receive a stem cell transplant.

This clonotype was found a few times. The chain recombines TRBV28 with TRBJ1-5; TRBD1 aligns across 7 bases. CDR1 is MDHEN and CDR2 is SYDVKM in the germline V gene. The length of the CDR3 is 13 residues. Losses at the gene ends were 4 bases for V and 6 bases for J; bases not matched to a gene: 3. The CDR3 spells CASSYRGVQPQHF. The CDR3 nucleotides read TGTGCCAGCAGTTACAGGGGAGTTCAGCCCCAGCATTTT. Full variable domain (remainder filled in from reference TRBV28 and TRBJ1-5): DVKVTQSSRYLVKRTGEKVFLECVQDMDHENMFWYRQDPGLGLRLIYFSYDVKMKEKGDIPEGYSVSREKKERFSLILESASTNQTSMYLCASSYRGVQPQHFGDGTRLSIL.

The rearrangement uses TRBV5-1 and TRBJ2-7; 14 nucleotides agree with TRBD2. The germline V gene encodes CDR1 SGHRS and CDR2 YFSETQ. CDR3 size: 18 residues. Losses at the gene ends were 1 base for V and 1 base for J; bases not matched to a gene: 7. CDR3 amino acids: CASSLLTSGRAGSYEQYF. In DNA, the CDR3 is TGCGCCAGCAGCTTGTTGACTAGCGGGAGGGCGGGTTCCTACGAGCAGTACTTC.

J is TRBJ2-1 and V is TRBV25-1, with D perhaps TRBD2 (5 bases). The germline V gene encodes CDR1 MGHDK and CDR2 SYGVNS. The CDR3 totals 13 residues. With 1 base removed from V and 4 bases from J, the gap between germline ends came to 5 bases. The CDR3 bases are TGTGCCAGCAGTGAATTAGCGTACAATGAGCAGTTCTTC. It translates to CASSELAYNEQFF.

This clonotype was counted a few times. V is TRBV5-1 and J is TRBJ2-5; no reliable D call. Trimming took off 4 bases at V and 2 bases at J, with 15 bases between the two ends. The CDR3 is 15 residues long. Germline-derived CDR1 and CDR2 are SGHRS and YFSETQ. The CDR3 DNA is TGCGCCAGCAGCGAGTTTGGGCAGCCACAAGAGACCCAGTACTTC. Translating it yields CASSEFGQPQETQYF.

V gene TRBV5-1 combines with J gene TRBJ2-7; 9 nucleotides match TRBD1. V was pared by 4 bases and J by 3 bases, with 8 bases of the junction left unmatched. CDR3 length equals 15 residues. Germline V lookup: CDR1 SGHRS, CDR2 YFSETQ. The CDR3 DNA follows: TGCGCCAGCAGCGTCACAGGGGGCTGGAACTACGAGCAGTACTTC. Its translation: CASSVTGGWNYEQYF.

The chain joins TRBV12-3 or TRBV12-4 to TRBJ2-1; 12 nucleotides agree with TRBD2. The V and J ends lost 5 bases and 8 bases, in that order; junction bases with no gene match: 10. The length of the CDR3 is 16 residues. CDR3 loop: CASSRGLAGKRYEQFF. In DNA form, the CDR3 reads TGTGCCAGCAGTCGAGGACTAGCGGGAAAGAGATATGAGCAGTTCTTC.

The V call is TRBV5-1, the J call TRBJ2-1; 7 nucleotides line up with TRBD2. The germline V gene has CDR1 SGHRS and CDR2 YFSETQ. The J segment lost 10 bases and the V segment lost 0 bases, leaving 7 bases of the junction unmatched. The CDR3 sequence is 14 residues long. The chain's CDR3 is CASSLETSTWEQFF. The CDR3 DNA reads as TGCGCCAGCAGCTTGGAGACTAGCACCTGGGAGCAGTTCTTC.

The rearrangement links TRBV6-4 to TRBJ2-1; D is perhaps TRBD1 (5 bases). Germline CDR1 and CDR2: MRHNA and SNTAGT. With 5 bases removed from V and 6 bases from J, the gap between germline ends came to 17 bases. The CDR3 length is 15 residues. DNA for the CDR3: TGTGCCAGCAGTCTTAGAGAGACAGACTTCAATGAGCAGTTCTTC. Protein sequence: CASSLRETDFNEQFF.

About this clonotype itself: A read error may produce the germline difference seen at one junction end. J is TRBJ1-5 and V is TRBV2, with no clear D. The germline V gene has CDR1 SNHLY and CDR2 FYNNEI. This CDR3 has 16 residues. CDR3 in DNA: TGTGCCAGCAGCGAAGGTGGGCTCCAGGGCAATCAGCCCCAGCATTTT. It encodes CASSEGGLQGNQPQHF.

This clonotype has only a few counts. The rearrangement links TRBV7-9 to TRBJ2-7; 10 bases line up with TRBD2. With 2 bases clipped from V and 3 bases from J, the junction kept 4 bases outside the gene matches. The CDR3 is made up of 15 amino acids. CDR1 is SEHNR, CDR2 FQNEAQ, per germline (reference sequence). CDR3 sequence (DNA): TGTGCCAGCAGCTTAACGGCTAGCGGGAGCTACGAGCAGTACTTC. Its protein product is CASSLTASGSYEQYF. The full variable domain, its missing parts supplied by reference TRBV7-9 and TRBJ2-7, is DTGVSQNPRHKITKRGQNVTFRCDPISEHNRLYWYRQTLGQGPEFLTYFQNEAQLEKSRLLSDRFSAERPKGSFSTLEIQRTEQGDSAMYLCASSLTASGSYEQYFGPGTRLTVT.

The gene calls are TRBV3-1 and TRBJ2-3, with a weak D call TRBD1 (5 bases). V shed 4 bases and J shed 2 bases, with 19 bases lying between them. The germline CDR1 and CDR2 sequences are LGHDT and YNNKEL (reference sequence). The CDR3 covers 17 residues. For the CDR3, the DNA is TGTGCCAGCAGCCCCACCGCAGGGAAAGAAAACACAGATACGCAGTATTTT. It translates to CASSPTAGKENTDTQYF.

This chain connects TRBV20-1 to TRBJ1-1; unclear D gene. V lost 6 bases and J lost 3, with 20 bases in between. The germline V gene has CDR1 DFQATT and CDR2 SNEGSKA (reference sequence). CDR3 length: 15 amino acids. The CDR3, as DNA: TGCAGTGCGGGAGGGTCGTTTGGAGGGTACACTGAAGCTTTCTTT. Its translation: CSAGGSFGGYTEAFF.

Note on this clonotype: The conserved final phenylalanine or tryptophan is absent from the CDR3, which likely points to a read error. This chain connects TRBV5-1 to TRBJ2-5, with 9 positions matching TRBD2. The V gene end was trimmed by 7 bases and the J gene end by 1 base; junction bases not matched to a gene: 5. Germline lookup yields CDR1 SGHRS and CDR2 YFSETQ. This CDR3 comprises 14 residues. The CDR3 protein is CASGPSGAQETQYL. CDR3 DNA: TGCGCCAGCGGGCCTAGCGGGGCCCAAGAGACCCAGTACTTG.

The chain joins TRBV28 to TRBJ2-5; TRBD1 aligns across 8 bases. Germline assignment: CDR1 MDHEN and CDR2 SYDVKM. The J segment lost 4 bases and the V segment lost 5 bases, leaving 6 bases of the junction unmatched. The CDR3 runs 14 residues. For the CDR3, the DNA is TGTGCCAGCAGTACAACAGGGGGGACAGAGACCCAGTACTTC. It translates to CASSTTGGTETQYF. Combining the CDR3 with reference TRBV28 and TRBJ2-5 gives the whole variable domain DVKVTQSSRYLVKRTGEKVFLECVQDMDHENMFWYRQDPGLGLRLIYFSYDVKMKEKGDIPEGYSVSREKKERFSLILESASTNQTSMYLCASSTTGGTETQYFGPGTRLLVL.

The rearrangement joins TRBV24-1 to TRBJ2-3; 11 bases map to TRBD2. Germline V gene data show CDR1 as KGHDR and CDR2 as SFDVKD. This CDR3 comprises 17 residues. V was pared by 3 bases and J by 2 bases, with 6 bases of the junction left unmatched. The CDR3 nucleotides read TGTGCCACCAGTGATGGCGGGACTAGCGGCCTCACAGATACGCAGTATTTT. This sequence encodes CATSDGGTSGLTDTQYF.

This sequence joins TRBV5-1 and TRBJ2-3; the D gene is possibly TRBD1 (5 bases). Germline-derived CDR1 and CDR2 are SGHRS and YFSETQ. V shed 2 bases and J shed 9 bases, with 10 bases lying between them. The CDR3 loop spans 12 amino acids. The CDR3 nucleotides read TGCGCCAGCAGCTTTGATGGGGCGACGCAGTATTTT. This gives the protein CASSFDGATQYF.

This clonotype has just a few counts. The V and J genes are TRBV20-1 and TRBJ2-7; D call uncertain. The V end lost 0 bases, the J end lost 3 bases, and 9 bases lay between the germline ends. Looked up from germline, CDR1 is DFQATT and CDR2 is SNEGSKA (reference sequence). This CDR3 is 13 amino acids long. This CDR3 reads CSARDLFSYEQYF. CDR3 coding DNA: TGCAGTGCTAGAGATCTTTTCAGCTACGAGCAGTACTTC.

The table lists this clonotype with a few counts. V and J are TRBV12-3 or TRBV12-4 and TRBJ2-1, with TRBD1 identical over 10 bases. The CDR3 length is 14 residues. V lost 5 bases and J lost 8; bases outside the gene matches: 6. CDR3 sequence: CASSPGTGAHEQFF. The CDR3 nucleotides are TGTGCCAGCAGTCCGGGGACAGGGGCCCATGAGCAGTTCTTC.

This clonotype occurred a few times. This chain joins TRBV30 and TRBJ2-5; 7 bases are a match to TRBD2. This CDR3 is built from 14 residues. The germline gives CDR1 GTSNPN, CDR2 SVGIG (reference sequence). J gave up 5 bases and V 3 bases, and 9 bases lay outside the gene matches. The CDR3 protein is CAWSPPGGRETQYF. CDR3 coding DNA: TGTGCCTGGAGCCCCCCGGGGGGTAGGGAGACCCAGTACTTC.

Only a few counts were recorded for this clonotype. The CDR3 loop is CASSWVLTGELFF. The CDR3 DNA reads TGCGCCAGCAGCTGGGTCCTCACCGGGGAGCTGTTTTTT. The chain joins TRBV5-1 to TRBJ2-2; D is unresolved. Germline V gene sequence: CDR1 SGHRS, CDR2 YFSETQ. V lost 3 bases and J 4 bases, leaving 7 bases between the germline ends. CDR3 length equals 13 residues.

V is TRBV12-5 and J is TRBJ2-7, with TRBD2 identical over 7 bases. The V gene end was trimmed by 2 bases and the J gene end by 6 bases; junction bases not matched to a gene: 10. This CDR3 has 15 residues. Germline assignment: CDR1 LGHNT and CDR2 FRNRAP. The CDR3 region is CASGLNSGLFLEQYF. As DNA, the CDR3 is TGTGCTAGTGGTTTGAATAGCGGGCTTTTCCTCGAGCAGTACTTC.

The rearrangement joins TRBV10-3 to TRBJ2-2, with 11 bases that match TRBD1. This CDR3 spans 15 amino acids. The ends lost 5 bases at V and 3 bases at J; junction bases unmatched: 2. Per the germline V gene, CDR1 is ENHRY and CDR2 is SYGVKD. The CDR3 reads CAISPGQGDTGELFF. CDR3 in DNA: TGTGCCATCAGTCCGGGACAGGGGGACACCGGGGAGCTGTTTTTT.

This clonotype was seen only a few times. The chain links TRBV29-1 to TRBJ2-7; unclear D gene. Germline CDR1 is SQVTM and CDR2 is ANQGSEA. The CDR3 has 12 amino acids. Trimming pared 0 bases from V and 4 bases from J, leaving 7 bases between. The CDR3 DNA sequence: TGCAGCGTTGAAGATACTGGGTACGAGCAGTACTTC. It yields the protein CSVEDTGYEQYF.

The rearrangement joins TRBV4-2 to TRBJ2-5; perhaps D is TRBD1 or TRBD2 (5 bases each). The CDR3 spans 15 residues. V gave up 0 bases and J gave up 4 bases, with 12 bases separating them. Germline V lookup: CDR1 LGHNA, CDR2 YNFKEQ. Written as DNA, the CDR3 is TGTGCCAGCAGCCAAGAGGTGGGACGTCCAGAGACCCAGTACTTC. It specifies CASSQEVGRPETQYF.